The T cell receptor (beta chain) described here comes from a study of T-cell memory formation after mild COVID-19 (dated by TCRdb to about 2021). In the study overall: TCR sequence clusters from the two donors were largely donor specific. In two donors, T-cell clones that expanded and contracted after mild COVID-19 were followed by sequencing TCRalpha and TCRbeta repertoires longitudinally. The cohort comprised two young, previously healthy adult volunteers, one female and one male. General conclusions and limits of the study: Contracting CD4+ clones appeared mostly in the CM and EM memory subsets, whereas CD8+ clones were enriched in EMRA. Clones contracting from day 15 to 85 had balanced CD4/CD8 phenotypes, while a second wave expanding from day 15 to 37 was biased towards CD4+. The study covered only a couple of mild cases, and larger cohorts including severe cases with pre-infection samples were considered necessary. SARS-CoV-2 specificity of the second-wave clones peaking on day 37 was not confirmed. The detection of some responding clones in pre-infection memory suggests that pre-existing cross-reactive memory T cells joined the SARS-CoV-2 response.

As regards this clonotype: The clone's antigen remains unknown. The input lacks base qualities; no much larger clone sits a single base away.

CDR3 length: 14 amino acids, cysteine to phenylalanine. The kept DNA is CDR3 alone, 42 bases in frame from the first base. Reading the germline V gene (reference sequence) gives CDR1 DFQATT and CDR2 SNEGSKA. V lost 1 base and J lost 4 bases, and the count of bases not matched to a germline gene is 7. PBMCs were isolated by Ficoll-Paque density gradient centrifugation. The sample was run on an Illumina NovaSeq 6000. Using 5'RACE with constant-segment primers, TCRalpha and TCRbeta cDNA libraries were constructed, with sample barcodes and unique molecular identifiers added in the process. Trizol reagent was used to extract RNA from every sample. The libraries were amplified in two PCR steps, and the second step added a second sample barcode and Illumina TruSeq adapters. Libraries were sequenced on an Illumina NovaSeq with 2 x 150 bp paired-end reads. Concerning the study's data processing: Reads were demultiplexed and collapsed into UMI-guided consensus sequences with migec v1.2.7. Using mixcr v2.1.11, the UMI consensuses were aligned to TRA and TRB V and J templates and assembled into clonotypes. A clonotype was counted as expanded or contracted only when both edgeR and NoisET called the clonotype significant, with the noise models trained on biological replicates. For edgeR calls, a false discovery rate-adjusted p below 0.01 and a log2 fold-change threshold of 1 were applied. As an exploratory analysis of dynamics, PCA with hierarchical clustering was applied to max-normalized trajectories of the 1000 most abundant clonotypes. Separately sequenced CD4+ and CD8+ repertoires were used to assign a CD4 or CD8 phenotype to each responding clone. TCRdb reran the public reads through fastp at Q25 and MiXCR, keeping productive beta chains. Duplicate CDR3 protein sequences are folded into a single record with the most common DNA and genes. The authors' filters were not applied to this entry. The sample table holds hundreds of thousands of distinct CDR3 sequences, of which approximately 14% were seen once. Together, the top ten hold about 20% of the sample.

This receptor chain uses TRBV20-1 and TRBJ2-7; the junction holds 7 bases that match TRBD1. The sequencing input was PBMCs or a T cell subset sorted from them (not recorded which). The sequence derives from a man younger than 35 who had mild COVID-19 (a few samples of this study predate the infection). The sample titles of this study are shuffled in the database, so cell type and time point are left out; the donor was told from shared clones. The DNA sequence is given as TGCAGTGCTAGAGGCTGGGACAGACCTTACGAGCAGTACTTC. Its translation is CSARGWDRPYEQYF.